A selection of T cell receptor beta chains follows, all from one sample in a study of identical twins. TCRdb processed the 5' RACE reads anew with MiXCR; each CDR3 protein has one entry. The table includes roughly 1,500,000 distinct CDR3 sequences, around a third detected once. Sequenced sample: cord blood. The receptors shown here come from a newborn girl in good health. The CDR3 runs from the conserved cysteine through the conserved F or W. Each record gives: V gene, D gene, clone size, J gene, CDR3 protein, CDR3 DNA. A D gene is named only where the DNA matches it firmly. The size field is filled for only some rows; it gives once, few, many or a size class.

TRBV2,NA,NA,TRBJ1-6,CARRDGRRTLHF,TGTGCCAGACGGGACGGCCGACGAACCCTCCACTTT
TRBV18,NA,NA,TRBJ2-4,CASSPARAKNIQYF,TGTGCCAGCTCACCAGCCCGAGCCAAAAACATTCAGTACTTC
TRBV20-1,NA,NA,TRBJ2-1,CSAREVFSSYNEQFF,TGCAGTGCTAGAGAGGTTTTTAGCTCCTACAATGAGCAGTTCTTC
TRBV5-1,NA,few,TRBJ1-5,CASSLGSRVQPQHF,TGCGCCAGCAGCTTGGGATCGCGGGTTCAGCCCCAGCATTTT
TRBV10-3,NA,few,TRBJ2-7,CAISELSSSWVSYEQYF,TGTGCCATCAGTGAGCTGAGCTCGTCCTGGGTCTCCTACGAGCAGTACTTC
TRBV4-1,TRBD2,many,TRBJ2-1,CASSQVAGTRYNEQFF,TGCGCCAGCAGCCAAGTGGCCGGGACTAGGTACAATGAGCAGTTCTTC
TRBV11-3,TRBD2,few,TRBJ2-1,CASSLGRTSGRYNEQFF,TGTGCCAGCAGCTTAGGTCGGACTAGCGGGAGGTACAATGAGCAGTTCTTC
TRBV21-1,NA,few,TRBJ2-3,CATSLNYSGTSTDTQYF,TGTGCCACCAGCCTAAATTATAGCGGGACTAGCACAGATACGCAGTATTTT
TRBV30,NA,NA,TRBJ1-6,CAWTENYNSPLHF,TGTGCCTGGACGGAGAACTATAATTCACCCCTCCACTTT
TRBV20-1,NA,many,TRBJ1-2,CSARNGANYGYTF,TGCAGTGCTAGAAACGGGGCGAACTATGGCTACACCTTC
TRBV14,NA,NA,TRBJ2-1,CASSQVERYGEQFF,TGTGCCAGCAGCCAAGTGGAGCGTTACGGTGAGCAGTTCTTC
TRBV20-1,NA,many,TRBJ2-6,CSAVQFSGANVLTF,TGCAGTGCTGTACAGTTCTCTGGGGCCAACGTCCTGACTTTC
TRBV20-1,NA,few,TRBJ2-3,CSARPNEPLLGTVSDTQYF,TGCAGTGCTAGGCCTAACGAGCCACTTCTAGGAACGGTCTCGGATACGCAGTATTTT
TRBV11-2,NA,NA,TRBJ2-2,CASSLAYQLASGELFF,TGTGCCAGCAGCTTAGCCTACCAACTAGCCTCCGGGGAGCTGTTTTTT
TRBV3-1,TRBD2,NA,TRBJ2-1,CASSPTSGRDYNEQFF,TGTGCCAGCAGCCCGACTAGCGGGAGAGATTACAATGAGCAGTTCTTC
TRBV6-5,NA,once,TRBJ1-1,CVSSYWPHLFDTEAFF,TGTGTCAGCAGTTACTGGCCACATCTCTTCGACACTGAAGCTTTCTTT
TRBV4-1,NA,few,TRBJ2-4,CASSPIAKERNIQYF,TGCGCCAGCAGCCCAATAGCCAAAGAGAGAAACATTCAGTACTTC
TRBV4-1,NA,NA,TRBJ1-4,CASSQEEREKLFF,TGCGCCAGCAGCCAAGAAGAGAGAGAAAAACTGTTTTTT
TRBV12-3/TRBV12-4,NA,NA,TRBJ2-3,CASSLIGNSWADTQYF,TGTGCCAGCAGTTTAATTGGGAATAGCTGGGCAGATACGCAGTATTTT
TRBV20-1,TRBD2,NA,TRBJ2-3,CSATSGRDTQYF,TGCAGTGCTACTAGCGGGAGAGATACGCAGTATTTT
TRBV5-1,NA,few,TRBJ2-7,CASSLKVDYEQYF,TGCGCCAGCAGCTTGAAAGTAGACTACGAGCAGTACTTC
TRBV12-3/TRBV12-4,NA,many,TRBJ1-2,CASSFRSDRYNYGYTF,TGTGCCAGCAGTTTTAGATCCGACAGGTACAACTATGGCTACACCTTC
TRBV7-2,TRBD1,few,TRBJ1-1,CASSLVTGQGLVAFF,TGTGCCAGCAGCTTAGTGACGGGACAGGGCTTAGTAGCTTTCTTT
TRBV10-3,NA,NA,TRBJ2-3,CAIGAGSASTDTQYF,TGTGCCATCGGGGCGGGGTCAGCTAGCACAGATACGCAGTATTTT
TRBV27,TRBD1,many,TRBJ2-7,CASSWGTGTYEQYF,TGTGCCAGCAGTTGGGGGACAGGGACCTACGAGCAGTACTTC
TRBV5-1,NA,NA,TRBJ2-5,CASSFWAPPETQYF,TGCGCCAGCAGCTTCTGGGCCCCTCCGGAGACCCAGTACTTC
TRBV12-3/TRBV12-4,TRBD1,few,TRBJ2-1,CASSLSRFGTGFNEQFF,TGTGCCAGCAGTTTATCGAGGTTCGGGACAGGGTTCAATGAGCAGTTCTTC
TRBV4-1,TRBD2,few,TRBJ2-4,CASSQGLAGGRPKNIQYF,TGCGCCAGCAGCCAAGGACTAGCGGGGGGGCGGCCCAAAAACATTCAGTACTTC
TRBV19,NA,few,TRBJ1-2,CASTPGPGYGYTF,TGTGCCAGTACCCCTGGTCCGGGCTATGGCTACACCTTC
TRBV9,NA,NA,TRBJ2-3,CASSTGGYETDTQYF,TGTGCCAGCAGCACAGGAGGGTATGAGACAGATACGCAGTATTTT
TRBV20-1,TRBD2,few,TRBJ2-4,CSAGSGSHAGRIQYF,TGCAGTGCCGGTAGCGGGAGCCACGCCGGAAGGATTCAGTACTTC
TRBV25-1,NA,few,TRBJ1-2,CASTPGYPYGYTF,TGTGCCAGCACCCCAGGATACCCGTATGGCTACACCTTC
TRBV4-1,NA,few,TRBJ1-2,CASSQEVDVRDTYGYTF,TGCGCCAGCAGCCAAGAGGTCGATGTCCGGGACACCTATGGCTACACCTTC
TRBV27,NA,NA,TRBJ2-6,CASSGTALGGANVLTF,TGTGCCAGCAGTGGGACTGCCCTTGGGGGGGCCAACGTCCTGACTTTC
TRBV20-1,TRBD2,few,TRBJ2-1,CSAPSGGANEQFF,TGCAGTGCCCCTAGCGGGGGGGCCAATGAGCAGTTCTTC
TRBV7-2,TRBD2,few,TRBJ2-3,CASSLSGLAGSTDTQYF,TGTGCCAGCAGCTTAAGTGGGCTAGCGGGTAGCACAGATACGCAGTATTTT
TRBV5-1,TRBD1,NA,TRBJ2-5,CASSLGRGGRQETQYF,TGCGCCAGCAGCTTGGGTAGAGGGGGCCGCCAAGAGACCCAGTACTTC
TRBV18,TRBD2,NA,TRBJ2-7,CASSPREGSYEQYF,TGTGCCAGCTCGCCACGGGAGGGCTCCTACGAGCAGTACTTC
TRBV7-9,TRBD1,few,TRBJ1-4,CASSRRTGFDNEKLFF,TGTGCCAGCAGCAGACGGACAGGGTTCGATAATGAAAAACTGTTTTTT
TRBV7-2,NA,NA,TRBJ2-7,CASSSCKTYEQYF,TGTGCCAGCAGCTCCTGCAAAACCTACGAGCAGTACTTC
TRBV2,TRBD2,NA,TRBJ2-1,CASRGEIAGVQYEQFF,TGTGCCAGCAGGGGTGAAATAGCGGGAGTTCAGTACGAGCAGTTCTTC
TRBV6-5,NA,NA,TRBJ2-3,CASSFGDSRQDTQYF,TGTGCCAGCAGTTTTGGTGACAGCCGGCAAGATACGCAGTATTTT
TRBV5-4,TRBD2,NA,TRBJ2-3,CASSLVRGDLYTQYF,TGTGCCAGCAGCTTGGTCCGGGGGGACTTGTATACGCAGTATTTT
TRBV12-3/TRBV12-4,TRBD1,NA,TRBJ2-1,CASKQGSAYNEQFF,TGTGCCAGCAAACAGGGGTCCGCCTACAATGAGCAGTTCTTC